This is a list of T cell receptor beta chains from one sample in a study of T cell responses to AZD1222 COVID-19 vaccine. Produced via immunoSEQ multiplex PCR; TCRdb's table is partial and in-frame only. The table records approximately 190,000 clones, 85% to 95% of them present only once. The starting material was peripheral blood, obtained on day 0 of AZD1222 vaccination. The receptor source for this set is an adult in good health. Each CDR3 is given with its conserved first and last residue.

len	v_gene	CDR3aa
15	TRBV18	CASSPIGTGLETQYF
13	TRBV12-3/TRBV12-4	CASSYGPDKSQHF
15	TRBV7-9	CASSTSGDRFYEQYF
14	TRBV6-4	CASNLQGGIQPQHF
14	TRBV5-1	CASSLAGMRTEAFF
13	TRBV7-3	CASSLTSNQPQHF
14	TRBV6-6	CASSTQGVNSPLHF
15	TRBV9	CASSALAGGQETQYF
12	TRBV11-1	CASSQGPYEQYF
15	TRBV7-9	CASSLDSASNSPLHF